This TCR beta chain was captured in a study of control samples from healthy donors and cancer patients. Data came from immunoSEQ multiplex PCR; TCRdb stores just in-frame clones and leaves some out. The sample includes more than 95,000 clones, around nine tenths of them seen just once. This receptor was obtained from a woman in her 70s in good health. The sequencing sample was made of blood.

For the CDR3, the DNA is TGTGCCAGCAGCCTGTCCCACCGGGAACAGCCCCAGCATTTT. It encodes CASSLSHREQPQHF. V and J are TRBV6-2 or TRBV6-3 and TRBJ1-5; D is ambiguous. The CDR3 is 14 residues long. Looked up from germline, CDR1 is MNHEY and CDR2 is SVGEGT. V was cut by 6 bases and J by 7 bases, with 16 bases left in between.